One and the same sample provided the 12 T cell receptor beta chains below, sequenced in a study of cytomegalovirus exposure and HLA in healthy donors. PCR employed 60 Vbeta and 13 Jbeta primers. Clones were sequenced by immunoSEQ multiplex PCR, and TCRdb holds only the in-frame ones, with some missing. The sample holds 200,000 to 250,000 clones, approximately 82% seen once. Sequenced: PBMCs. Receptors originate from a male donor in good health and CMV-seronegative.

V gene TRBV30 combines with J gene TRBJ2-7, with 9 bases aligning to TRBD1. CDR1 is GTSNPN, CDR2 SVGIG, per germline (reference sequence). CDR3 size: 17 residues. V lost 2 bases, J lost 3 bases, and 14 bases stayed unmatched. For the CDR3, the DNA is TGTGCCTGGAGTCCCGGTGGCGGGACAGGGAACGGCTACGAGCAGTACTTC. This gives the protein CAWSPGGGTGNGYEQYF.

The chain employs TRBV21-1 and TRBJ1-2; the table's D call of TRBD1 was not tested on the DNA. TRBV21-1 is described as a pseudogene. The CDR3 contains 15 residues. CDR3 nucleotides: TGTGCCAGCAGCTCCCTCGACAGGGCACGGGACGGCTACACCTTC. It specifies CASSSLDRARDGYTF.

This clone was detected a few times. A junction boundary mismatches the germline segment, possibly from a read error. The J gene is TRBJ2-7, the V gene TRBV4-2, with TRBD2 matching over 14 bases. In germline, CDR1 is LGHNA, CDR2 YNFKEQ. The CDR3 length is 15 residues. The CDR3 nucleotides read TGTGCCAGCAGCCAAGATATGTGGGGACTAGCGGGAGTTCAATTC. Translated: CASSQDMWGLAGVQF.

This chain connects TRBV18 to TRBJ1-1; unclear D gene. CDR3 length: 16 amino acids. Germline CDR1 reads KGHSH; CDR2 reads LQKENI. V gave up 6 bases and J gave up 0 bases, with 17 bases separating them. In DNA form, the CDR3 reads TGTGCCAGCTCGCCCTCGCCAGCGACTCTGAACACTGAAGCTTTCTTT. This encodes CASSPSPATLNTEAFF.

The chain employs TRBV6-6 and TRBJ2-1, with 11 positions matching TRBD2. V was pared by 6 bases and J by 1 base, with 5 bases of the junction left unmatched. The CDR3 is 16 amino acids. CDR1 is MNHNY and CDR2 is SVGAGI in the germline V gene (reference sequence). This CDR3 is CASSLAGGQSYNEQFF. CDR3 coding DNA: TGTGCCAGCAGCCTAGCGGGAGGACAATCCTACAATGAGCAGTTCTTC.

This clone was seen more than once but under ten times. The V and J genes are TRBV5-4 and TRBJ1-1; no firm D call. Trimming removed 4 bases at V and 1 base at J, with 14 bases between. The germline CDR1 and CDR2 sequences are SGHNT and YYREEE (reference sequence). This CDR3 is built from 15 residues. CDR3 loop: CASSRRAAENTEAFF. The CDR3 nucleotides are TGTGCCAGCAGCCGTAGAGCGGCGGAGAACACTGAAGCTTTCTTT.

V usage is TRBV29-1 and J usage is TRBJ2-1, with TRBD2 matching 12 bases. The germline V gene encodes CDR1 SQVTM and CDR2 ANQGSEA. This CDR3 comprises 15 residues. The V gene end was trimmed by 7 bases and the J gene end by 5 bases; junction bases not matched to a gene: 9. The CDR3 here is CSGKLAGGNNNEQFF. The CDR3 DNA reads TGCAGCGGGAAACTAGCGGGGGGTAATAACAATGAGCAGTTCTTC.

The V call is TRBV7-9, the J call TRBJ1-6, with D possibly matching TRBD1 (6 bases). The CDR3 totals 13 residues. From germline, CDR1 is SEHNR and CDR2 FQNEAQ (reference sequence). V lost 3 bases and J lost 14, with 14 bases in between. CDR3 sequence: CASSFFRKGALHF. The CDR3 nucleotides read TGTGCCAGCAGCTTCTTCCGAAAGGGGGCCCTCCACTTT. Complete variable domain (other parts from reference TRBV7-9 and TRBJ1-6): DTGVSQNPRHKITKRGQNVTFRCDPISEHNRLYWYRQTLGQGPEFLTYFQNEAQLEKSRLLSDRFSAERPKGSFSTLEIQRTEQGDSAMYLCASSFFRKGALHFGNGTRLTVT.

CDR3 amino acids: CASTSLREETQYF. In nucleotides, the CDR3 is TGTGCCAGCACCTCCTTGCGGGAAGAGACCCAGTACTTC. The rearrangement uses TRBV6-1 and TRBJ2-5; TRBD2 might be the D (5 bases). The CDR3 loop spans 13 amino acids. CDR1 and CDR2 (germline): MNHNS, SASEGT. Trimming took off 7 bases at V and 3 bases at J, with 12 bases between the two ends.

CDR3 in amino acids: CASSLRDRGQETQYF. The DNA of the CDR3 is TGTGCCAGCTCCCTCCGGGACAGGGGGCAAGAGACCCAGTACTTC. This chain connects TRBV11-1 to TRBJ2-5; 11 positions agree with TRBD1. V shed 8 bases, J shed 2 bases, and the junction held 7 bases outside the gene matches. CDR1 is SGHAT and CDR2 is FQDESV in the germline V gene (reference sequence). This CDR3 is 15 amino acids long. Drawing the rest from reference TRBV11-1 and TRBJ2-5, the complete variable domain is EAEVAQSPRYKITEKSQAVAFWCDPISGHATLYWYRQILGQGPELLVQFQDESVVDDSQLPKDRFSAERLKGVDSTLKIQPAELGDSAMYLCASSLRDRGQETQYFGPGTRLLVL.

V is TRBV28 and J is TRBJ2-3; 9 nucleotides agree with TRBD2. Germline V gives CDR1 MDHEN, CDR2 SYDVKM. The trim removed 1 base at V and 5 bases at J, leaving 4 bases unmatched. The CDR3 is 15 amino acids. The CDR3: CASSLSLAGLDTQYF. CDR3 in DNA: TGTGCCAGCAGTTTATCCCTAGCGGGACTAGATACGCAGTATTTT. Full variable domain (missing parts from reference TRBV28 and TRBJ2-3): DVKVTQSSRYLVKRTGEKVFLECVQDMDHENMFWYRQDPGLGLRLIYFSYDVKMKEKGDIPEGYSVSREKKERFSLILESASTNQTSMYLCASSLSLAGLDTQYFGPGTRLTVL.

The chain employs TRBV7-9 and TRBJ1-3; tentative D call: TRBD1 (5 bases). V was pared by 10 bases and J by 7 bases, with 23 bases between. This CDR3 contains 15 residues. Per the germline V gene, CDR1 is SEHNR and CDR2 is FQNEAQ (reference sequence). The CDR3 DNA sequence: TGTGCCACCTTGCAGGGCGCTTGGGTGGTGAACACCATATATTTT. Translation gives CATLQGAWVVNTIYF.